What follows describes a single T cell receptor beta chain. Its cognate antigen is unknown. Here immunoSEQ multiplex PCR was the method, and the copy in TCRdb shows in-frame clones only, minus some. The data contain more than 100,000 clones, 70% to 90% of them singletons. V gave up 5 bases and J gave up 0 bases; unmatched junction bases: 16. Germline V gene lookup returns CDR1 MNHNY and CDR2 SVGAGI (reference sequence). The CDR3 runs to 19 residues. The sample originates from a study of T cell responses to AZD1222 COVID-19 vaccine. General study results and limits: Spike-specific TCR breadth rose after two AZD1222 doses, and depth rose as well.

Sequencing used peripheral blood, obtained on day 0 of AZD1222 vaccination. The source is an adult in good health. J is TRBJ2-4 and V is TRBV6-6, with 7 bases aligning to TRBD1. The CDR3 sequence: CASSPSTGFSTLAKNIQYF. For the CDR3, the DNA is TGTGCCAGCAGTCCCTCGACAGGGTTTTCAACCCTAGCCAAAAACATTCAGTACTTC.